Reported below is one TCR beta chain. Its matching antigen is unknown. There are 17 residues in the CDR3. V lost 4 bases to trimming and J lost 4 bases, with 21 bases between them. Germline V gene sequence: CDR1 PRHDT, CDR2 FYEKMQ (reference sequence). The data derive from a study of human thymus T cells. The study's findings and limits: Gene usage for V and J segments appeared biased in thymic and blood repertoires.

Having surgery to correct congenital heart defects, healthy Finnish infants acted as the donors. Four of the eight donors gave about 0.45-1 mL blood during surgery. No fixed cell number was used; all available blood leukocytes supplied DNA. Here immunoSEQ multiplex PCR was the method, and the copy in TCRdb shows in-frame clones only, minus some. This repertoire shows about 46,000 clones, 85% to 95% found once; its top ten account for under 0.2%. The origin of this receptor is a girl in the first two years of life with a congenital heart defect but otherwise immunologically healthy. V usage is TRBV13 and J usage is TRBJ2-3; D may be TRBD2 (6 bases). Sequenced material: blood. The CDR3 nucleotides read TGTGCCAGCAGCTCGGGACTCTTGGAGGGCGAGGCAGATACGCAGTATTTT. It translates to CASSSGLLEGEADTQYF.